The present T cell receptor beta chain was sequenced within a study of cytomegalovirus exposure and HLA in healthy donors (dated by TCRdb to 2017 to 2019). With regard to the full study: According to a later analysis, the 120 or so validation repertoires were produced on the same platform as the approximately 690 repertoires of the first cohort. The study was designed to test whether signatures of past pathogen exposure could be identified by cataloging public T cell receptors. Along with the approximately 670-subject first cohort, a separate validation cohort of over 90 different subjects was used. The study combined high-throughput TCR immunosequencing, statistical association of individual TCRs with disease status, and machine learning to predict cytomegalovirus infection status. Study-level results and caveats: A later analysis lacked HLA typing for the validation cohort, so it scored co-occurrence in that cohort across all 120 or so repertoires. A later analysis found that TCRs clustered in the first cohort also tended to co-occur in the 120 or so validation repertoires, with just under 95% of cluster scores above 0. In the study, 164 TCR beta chains were listed as associated with cytomegalovirus. In both the original and validation cohorts, the classifier was reported to diagnose cytomegalovirus status with high specificity and sensitivity. The authors suggested that the approach could potentially be generalized to other disease states and immunological phenotypes. Across donors, most TCR sequences were observed very rarely, whereas some public TCRs were present in many individuals. A few of the identified cytomegalovirus-associated TCR beta chains were confirmed in vitro to be specific for cytomegalovirus antigens.

The method behind the library was the immunoSEQ multiplex PCR assay. On the study's bioinformatics: A statistical classification framework was developed to diagnose cytomegalovirus status using the catalog of TCR beta chain sequences. In its TCRdb copy, this immuneACCESS table keeps in-frame sequences only and misses some clones. Where compared with another copy, unresolved V genes explain less than half of these, and the others have no known cause. V and J calls and clone size are given by that table; D and trimming were obtained from the DNA. The sample table contains under 250,000 clones; only one count was recorded for roughly 84% of them. The ten biggest clones cover about 2% of the sample. Separate from the approximately 690-subject first cohort, the validation cohort of roughly 120 subjects was the group to which the donors belonged. Concerning this clone itself: Its antigen specificity is not known. One base away there is no much larger clone; base qualities are not given.

V lost 4 bases and J lost 7 bases; the stretch between them is 9 bases long. CDR1 and CDR2, looked up from the germline V gene (reference sequence), are SGHKS and YYEKEE. Its CDR3 holds 12 amino acids, cysteine through phenylalanine. Left in the record is the CDR3 DNA by itself, 36 bases read in frame from the first base. The source material was PBMCs. The sequence is built from TRBV5-5 and TRBJ1-3, and perhaps TRBD1 as D gene, on 5 matching bases. The TCR comes from a woman in her late teens or twenties in good health and CMV-seropositive. The nucleotide sequence is TGTGCCAGCAGCATTCACAGGAACACCATATATTTT. The resulting protein is CASSIHRNTIYF.